Below are 25 T cell receptor beta chains sequenced from a single sample in a study of CD8+CD57+ T cells in acquired aplastic anemia. Genomic DNA constituted the template upon which TCR beta VDJ and CDR3 profiling was performed. One entry per CDR3 protein, called by TCRdb with MiXCR from the reads. The sample has more than 200,000 distinct CDR3 sequences; around 50% are singletons. It was patients with CD8+CD57+ cell expansion by flow cytometry who were chosen for sequencing. The sample was sorted CD4+, CD8+, or CD8+CD57+ T cells (not recorded which) from PBMCs. The receptors derive from a human donor with aplastic anemia.

A remark on this clonotype: This CDR3 fails to terminate in the conserved phenylalanine or tryptophan, so it likely reflects a read error. V gene TRBV7-6 combines with J gene TRBJ1-6, with D possibly matching TRBD1 (5 bases). Trimming cost V 0 bases and J 8 bases, with 8 bases left between them. Per germline, CDR1 SGHVS and CDR2 FNYEAQ. The CDR3 consists of 14 residues. The CDR3 region is CASSLAGDYSPLHS. In nucleotides, the CDR3 is TGTGCCAGCAGCTTAGCCGGGGACTATTCACCCCTCCACTCT.

This clonotype came up many times. This sequence joins TRBV7-2 and TRBJ2-7; D gene unclear. Germline V CDR1 and CDR2: SGHTA, FQGNSA. CDR3 length: 13 residues. Trimming took off 4 bases at V and 2 bases at J, with 9 bases between the two ends. The DNA of the CDR3 is TGTGCCAGCAGCTCGCAGCCCACCTACGAGCAGTACTTC. Its protein product is CASSSQPTYEQYF.

This chain uses TRBV19 with TRBJ1-4; D might be TRBD1 (5 bases). Germline V gene data show CDR1 as LNHDA and CDR2 as SQIVND (reference sequence). The V and J ends lost 4 bases and 7 bases respectively, with 13 bases between them. The CDR3 is made up of 14 amino acids. The CDR3 coding sequence is TGTGCCAGTAGTACCAGGGTTCGGAGTGAAAAACTGTTTTTT. This gives the protein CASSTRVRSEKLFF.

V is TRBV12-3 or TRBV12-4 and J is TRBJ1-2; unclear D gene. Trimming cost V 7 bases and J 3 bases, with 9 bases left between them. The CDR3 is made up of 12 amino acids. The CDR3 sequence: CASMENDYGYTF. In DNA, the CDR3 is TGTGCCAGCATGGAGAACGACTATGGCTACACCTTC.

This clonotype has a count of ten or more. The chain uses TRBV5-1 and TRBJ1-4; D gene ambiguous. The CDR3 sequence is 14 residues long. V lost 3 bases and J lost 0, with 6 bases in between. Germline V gene data show CDR1 as SGHRS and CDR2 as YFSETQ. The CDR3: CASSSGATNEKLFF. Here the CDR3 DNA reads TGCGCCAGCAGCTCGGGCGCAACTAATGAAAAACTGTTTTTT.

Of note for this clonotype: A read error is possible here, since a much larger clone lies one base away. This chain uses TRBV5-6 with TRBJ1-1; D gene ambiguous. Germline values: CDR1 SGHDT, CDR2 YYEEEE. The germline V and J ends were trimmed by 6 bases and 5 bases, with 14 bases remaining between them. CDR3 length: 13 residues. In DNA, the CDR3 is TGTGCCAGCACCACCTACCGGGAAACTGAAGCTTTCTTT. The encoded protein is CASTTYRETEAFF.

CDR3 residues: CATSRDVGGSEQYF. The CDR3 DNA reads TGTGCCACCAGCAGAGATGTCGGGGGTAGCGAGCAGTACTTC. The chain recombines TRBV15 with TRBJ2-7; maybe TRBD2 (6 bases). Germline V gene data show CDR1 as LNHNV and CDR2 as YYDKDF (reference sequence). V lost 0 bases to trimming and J lost 6 bases, with 12 bases between them. This CDR3 spans 14 amino acids.

This clonotype was seen at least ten times. The J gene is TRBJ2-7, the V gene TRBV9; 7 positions agree with TRBD2. Germline CDR1 reads SGDLS; CDR2 reads YYNGEE. V shed 0 bases and J 2 bases; nucleotides not matched to a gene: 5. The CDR3 consists of 15 residues. Here the CDR3 DNA reads TGTGCCAGCAGCGTAGGCGCCAGCGGGGCCTACGAGCAGTACTTC. This encodes CASSVGASGAYEQYF.

This rearrangement joins TRBV20-1 to TRBJ2-5, with D hard to call. Germline V gene sequence: CDR1 DFQATT, CDR2 SNEGSKA (reference sequence). V was shortened by 3 bases and J by 5 bases, with 7 bases between the two germline ends. This CDR3 has 11 residues. Here the CDR3 DNA reads TGCAGTGCTAGGGGCGCGGAGACCCAGTACTTC. This gives the protein CSARGAETQYF.

This clonotype has at least ten counts. At one of its ends the junction is not consistent with the germline gene, which may arise from a read error. The J gene is TRBJ2-1, the V gene TRBV2, with 10 bases matching TRBD1. Germline V gives CDR1 SNHLY, CDR2 FYNNEI. This CDR3 is 14 amino acids long. CDR3 protein: CASSVGTGVGFGLF. CDR3 DNA sequence: TGTGCCAGCAGTGTCGGGACAGGGGTCGGATTTGGTCTCTTC. The variable domain in full, with the rest retrieved from reference TRBV2 and TRBJ2-1, is EPEVTQTPSHQVTQMGQEVILRCVPISNHLYFYWYRQILGQKVEFLVSFYNNEISEKSEIFDDQFSVERPDGSNFTLKIRSTKLEDSAMYFCASSVGTGVGFGLFGPGTRLTVL.

This chain connects TRBV10-1 to TRBJ2-1; 7 bases align to TRBD1. CDR3 size: 19 residues. Germline V gene sequence: CDR1 WNHNN, CDR2 SYGVQD (reference sequence). The V and J ends lost 3 bases and 3 bases, in that order; junction bases with no gene match: 17. This chain's CDR3 is CASSDRSTVGQNNYNEQFF. The CDR3 DNA reads TGCGCCAGCAGTGATCGGTCGACCGTGGGACAGAATAACTACAATGAGCAGTTCTTC.

The chain carries TRBV7-8 and TRBJ2-7; D is ambiguous. The CDR3 consists of 13 residues. Germline CDR1 and CDR2: SGHVS and FQNEAQ. V was clipped by 5 bases and J by 4 bases, with 12 bases between them. In nucleotides, the CDR3 is TGTGCCAGCAGCCACGAGATCGTATACGAGCAGTACTTC. This codes for CASSHEIVYEQYF.

The table lists this clonotype with many counts. The chain joins TRBV7-2 to TRBJ1-5; 7 bases are a match to TRBD1. The germline V gene has CDR1 SGHTA and CDR2 FQGNSA. V lost 1 base to trimming and J lost 7 bases; unmatched junction nucleotides: 13. CDR3 length equals 17 residues. DNA of the CDR3: TGTGCCAGCAGCTTAGTCACAGGGGTGAGAGGTTGGCAGCCCCAGCATTTT. Translated: CASSLVTGVRGWQPQHF.

The chain links TRBV20-1 to TRBJ2-7, with 7 bases lining up with TRBD1. CDR1 and CDR2 (germline): DFQATT, SNEGSKA (reference sequence). The CDR3 covers 13 residues. V was pared by 4 bases and J by 5 bases, with 8 bases of the junction left unmatched. CDR3 region: CSAIPTGSHEQYF. The CDR3 nucleotides read TGCAGTGCTATACCGACAGGGTCCCACGAGCAGTACTTC.

The J gene is TRBJ2-1, the V gene TRBV20-1; 9 bases align to TRBD2. The J segment lost 6 bases and the V segment lost 4 bases, leaving 13 bases of the junction unmatched. The CDR3 extends over 16 amino acids. Per the germline V gene, CDR1 is DFQATT and CDR2 is SNEGSKA (reference sequence). This CDR3 is CSATEPFAAGGNEQFF. CDR3 in DNA: TGCAGTGCTACGGAACCGTTTGCAGCGGGGGGCAATGAGCAGTTCTTC.

The chain combines TRBV19 with TRBJ2-7, with D possibly being TRBD2 (6 bases). This CDR3 region has 12 residues. V was shortened by 5 bases and J by 7 bases, with 12 bases between the two germline ends. From germline, CDR1 is LNHDA and CDR2 SQIVND (reference sequence). DNA of the CDR3: TGTGCCAGTAGTTATGGAGGGGTTGAGCAGTACTTC. The encoded protein is CASSYGGVEQYF.

This clonotype was counted many times. The chain combines TRBV20-1 with TRBJ1-5, with no clear D. Germline assignment: CDR1 DFQATT and CDR2 SNEGSKA (reference sequence). The V end lost 3 bases, the J end lost 0 bases, and 9 bases lay between the germline ends. This CDR3 contains 14 residues. The CDR3 coding sequence is TGCAGTGCTAGGAAGCCCCTTAGCAATCAGCCCCAGCATTTT. It specifies CSARKPLSNQPQHF.

The CDR3 DNA reads TGCAGCGTTGATAAACAGGGTGGCACTGAAGCTTTCTTT. Translating it yields CSVDKQGGTEAFF. The rearrangement uses TRBV29-1 and TRBJ1-1; possibly TRBD1 for D (6 bases). This CDR3 is 13 amino acids long. Trimming shortened V by 3 bases and J by 4 bases, and 12 bases separated the two germline ends. The germline V gene encodes CDR1 SQVTM and CDR2 ANQGSEA.

This chain uses TRBV30 with TRBJ1-1, with TRBD1 matching over 10 bases. Germline V CDR1 and CDR2: GTSNPN, SVGIG (reference sequence). The trim removed 3 bases at V and 8 bases at J, leaving 9 bases unmatched. The CDR3 runs 14 residues. CDR3 protein: CAWSAGTGAAEAFF. The CDR3 DNA follows: TGTGCCTGGAGCGCCGGGACAGGGGCCGCAGAAGCTTTCTTT. Based on the CDR3 plus reference TRBV30 and TRBJ1-1, the full variable domain is SQTIHQWPATLVQPVGSPLSLECTVEGTSNPNLYWYRQAAGRGLQLLFYSVGIGQISSEVPQNLSASRPQDRQFILSSKKLLLSDSGFYLCAWSAGTGAAEAFFGQGTRLTVV.

In this sample, this clonotype turned up many times. The genes are TRBV5-1 and TRBJ2-1; tentatively, D is TRBD1 (6 bases). The V gene lost 0 bases and the J gene lost 9 bases, with 13 bases spanning the gap. Germline CDR1 is SGHRS and CDR2 is YFSETQ. The CDR3 consists of 14 residues. CDR3 coding DNA: TGCGCCAGCAGCTTGGGAAGGGAAGGGGGTGAGCAGTTCTTC. This gives the protein CASSLGREGGEQFF.

Ten or more counts support this clonotype. J is TRBJ1-2 and V is TRBV29-1; D is unresolved. Germline V CDR1 and CDR2: SQVTM, ANQGSEA. CDR3 size: 8 residues. V lost 7 bases and J 8 bases, leaving 5 bases between the germline ends. The CDR3 loop is CSAGGYTF. For the CDR3, the DNA is TGCAGCGCCGGGGGCTACACCTTC.

The chain couples TRBV2 to TRBJ1-1; no reliable D call. Germline V CDR1 and CDR2: SNHLY, FYNNEI. V dropped 2 bases and J dropped 1 base, with 5 bases sitting between them. CDR3 size: 13 residues. CDR3: CASSETGNTEAFF. As DNA, the CDR3 is TGTGCCAGCAGTGAAACGGGGAACACTGAAGCTTTCTTT.

The table lists this clonotype with many counts. This chain's CDR3 is CASRRTVDNEQFF. DNA for the CDR3: TGTGCCAGCAGAAGGACAGTCGACAATGAGCAGTTCTTC. J is TRBJ2-1 and V is TRBV6-1; possibly TRBD1 for D (6 bases). The CDR3 has 13 amino acids. Trimming took 6 bases from V and 5 from J, leaving 11 bases between them. Germline V gene sequence: CDR1 MNHNS, CDR2 SASEGT.

The V gene is TRBV9, the J gene TRBJ2-7; 7 bases are a match to TRBD1. V shed 0 bases, J shed 7 bases, and the junction held 10 bases outside the gene matches. Germline values: CDR1 SGDLS, CDR2 YYNGEE. CDR3 size: 15 residues. The CDR3 nucleotides read TGTGCCAGCAGCGTAGATCCGGGGACAGTGAGGGAGCAGTACTTC. Translated: CASSVDPGTVREQYF.

The V and J genes are TRBV5-1 and TRBJ1-2; weak D call: TRBD1 (5 bases). The CDR3 runs to 15 residues. Germline assignment: CDR1 SGHRS and CDR2 YFSETQ. V lost 0 bases to trimming and J lost 0 bases, with 9 bases between them. This CDR3 reads CASSLGDAANYGYTF. The DNA of the CDR3 is TGCGCCAGCAGCTTGGGGGACGCCGCTAACTATGGCTACACCTTC.